Below, 28 T cell receptor beta chains from the same sample are listed, as sequenced in a study of CD8+CD57+ T cells in acquired aplastic anemia. Both TCR beta VDJ combination and CDR3 sequence profiling were carried out. Genomic DNA was the template for this profiling. TCRdb fed the reads into MiXCR, producing one record per CDR3 protein. The data hold roughly 180,000 distinct CDR3 sequences, with 50% to 75% observed a single time. The sequenced sample consisted of sorted CD4+, CD8+, or CD8+CD57+ T cells (not recorded which) from PBMCs. These receptors were taken from a human donor with severe aplastic anemia or a healthy control (not recorded which).

The chain employs TRBV7-4 and TRBJ2-3; D remains ambiguous. V was shortened by 7 bases and J by 4 bases, with 12 bases between the two germline ends. There are 13 residues in the CDR3. Germline CDR1 is SGHVT and CDR2 is SQSDAQ. CDR3 bases: TGTGCCAGCAACGCTAGTCCGGCAGATACGCAGTATTTT. Translation: CASNASPADTQYF.

The gene calls are TRBV30 and TRBJ1-4; D is possibly TRBD1 (5 bases). The CDR3 is 14 amino acids. Germline V gives CDR1 GTSNPN, CDR2 SVGIG (reference sequence). V lost 2 bases and J 7 bases, leaving 14 bases between the germline ends. The CDR3 DNA follows: TGTGCCTGGAGTCTCACAACGACAGTTGAAAAACTGTTTTTT. Its protein is CAWSLTTTVEKLFF.

V and J are TRBV24-1 and TRBJ2-7, with a possible D match to TRBD1 (5 bases). CDR1 KGHDR and CDR2 SFDVKD come from the germline V gene. The CDR3 has 14 amino acids. V was cut by 4 bases and J by 5 bases, with 14 bases left in between. CDR3 bases: TGTGCCACCAGTGACCTCAGGGATGGCAACGAGCAGTACTTC. Amino acids: CATSDLRDGNEQYF.

Turning to this clonotype: An end of the junction differs from the germline gene, which may be a read error. This sequence joins TRBV7-2 and TRBJ1-6; D not resolved. Germline V gene sequence: CDR1 SGHTA, CDR2 FQGNSA. This CDR3 region has 14 residues. The CDR3 DNA sequence: TGTGCCAGCAGCTTAGCGTCTTATAATACACCCCTCCACTTT. Amino acids: CASSLASYNTPLHF.

J is TRBJ2-7 and V is TRBV7-6; D gene ambiguous. Germline V gene data show CDR1 as SGHVS and CDR2 as FNYEAQ. Trimming shortened V by 5 bases and J by 0 bases, and 11 bases separated the two germline ends. This CDR3 comprises 14 residues. The CDR3 DNA reads TGTGCCAGCAGCCCGGGCCAAGACTCCTACGAGCAGTACTTC. Translation gives CASSPGQDSYEQYF.

This clonotype was recorded at least ten times. The chain carries TRBV7-9 and TRBJ2-1; 7 bases map to TRBD2. The CDR3 runs 19 residues. CDR1 and CDR2 from the germline V gene are SEHNR and FQNEAQ (reference sequence). Trimming at V came to 3 bases and at J to 1 base, leaving 15 bases not matched to a gene. This chain's CDR3 is CASSFGGYAGLYSYNEQFF. CDR3 nucleotides: TGTGCCAGCAGCTTCGGGGGTTATGCGGGACTATATTCCTACAATGAGCAGTTCTTC.

This clonotype has only one observation. The V call is TRBV19, the J call TRBJ1-6, with D unresolved. Germline CDR1 reads LNHDA; CDR2 reads SQIVND (reference sequence). The CDR3 has 13 residues. V was clipped by 9 bases and J by 9 bases, with 15 bases between them. Here the CDR3 DNA reads TGTGCCAGCGGCCAAGGTGCCCTTTCACCCCTCCACTTT. It is translated as CASGQGALSPLHF.

The genes are TRBV25-1 and TRBJ2-5, with 7 bases identical to TRBD1. This CDR3 is built from 16 residues. V lost 3 bases to trimming and J lost 2 bases; unmatched junction nucleotides: 9. Germline V gene sequence: CDR1 MGHDK, CDR2 SYGVNS. DNA of the CDR3: TGTGCCAGCAGTGATCTTGGTGTCAGGGGGCAAGAGACCCAGTACTTC. Encoded protein: CASSDLGVRGQETQYF.

This sequence joins TRBV7-9 and TRBJ2-1, with 14 bases aligning to TRBD2. The CDR3 is 15 amino acids. The germline CDR1 and CDR2 sequences are SEHNR and FQNEAQ (reference sequence). V dropped 3 bases and J dropped 6; count of bases not matched to a gene: 1. In DNA, the CDR3 is TGTGCCAGCAGCTTGGGGACTAGCGGGAGCAATGAGCAGTTCTTC. This codes for CASSLGTSGSNEQFF.

This chain connects TRBV20-1 to TRBJ2-7, with D possibly matching TRBD1 (5 bases). The CDR3 loop spans 13 amino acids. CDR1 and CDR2 from the germline V gene are DFQATT and SNEGSKA (reference sequence). V was cut by 5 bases and J by 0 bases, with 11 bases left in between. CDR3 residues: CSAAADNSYEQYF. In DNA form, the CDR3 reads TGCAGTGCTGCCGCGGACAACTCCTACGAGCAGTACTTC.

This clonotype has a count of ten or more. J is TRBJ2-7 and V is TRBV18; D might be TRBD2 (5 bases). The CDR3 sequence is 12 residues long. Germline CDR1 is KGHSH and CDR2 is LQKENI. Trimming took off 3 bases at V and 6 bases at J, with 9 bases between the two ends. The CDR3 loop reads CASSPTGFEQYF. The CDR3 nucleotides read TGTGCCAGCTCACCGACGGGATTCGAGCAGTACTTC.

This sequence joins TRBV4-1 and TRBJ1-1; 11 positions agree with TRBD1. Per the germline V gene, CDR1 is MGHRA and CDR2 is YSYEKL. V trimming: 7 bases; J trimming: 4 bases; junction bases outside the gene matches: 8. This CDR3 is built from 15 residues. The CDR3 nucleotides are TGCGCCAGCAAGGACAGGGGGCAGAGGAGCACTGAAGCTTTCTTT. It specifies CASKDRGQRSTEAFF.

This clonotype was recorded once. V gene TRBV7-6 combines with J gene TRBJ2-3; D is possibly TRBD2 (6 bases). Between the trimmed V and J ends, which lost 5 bases and 8 bases, there was a span of 14 bases. CDR3 length equals 13 residues. Germline V lookup: CDR1 SGHVS, CDR2 FNYEAQ. CDR3 DNA: TGTGCCAGCAGCCCAACAATCGGGGGTACGCAGTATTTT. Translated, it gives CASSPTIGGTQYF. The entire variable domain, with the rest obtained from reference TRBV7-6 and TRBJ2-3, is as follows: GAGVSQSPRYKVTKRGQDVALRCDPISGHVSLYWYRQALGQGPEFLTYFNYEAQQDKSGLPNDRFSAERPEGSISTLTIQRTEQRDSAMYRCASSPTIGGTQYFGPGTRLTVL.

Only one count was recorded for this clonotype. The gene calls are TRBV2 and TRBJ2-7; 8 bases line up with TRBD1. CDR3 length: 15 residues. V trimming: 6 bases; J trimming: 0 bases; junction bases outside the gene matches: 7. CDR1 and CDR2 from the germline V gene are SNHLY and FYNNEI. The CDR3 loop reads CASSSGGLSSYEQYF. In DNA form, the CDR3 reads TGTGCCAGCAGCTCAGGGGGCCTAAGCTCCTACGAGCAGTACTTC.

This clonotype has ten or more counts. CDR3 nucleotide sequence: TGTGCCAGCAGCCCCGGCGGGACAAGCTCCTACGAGCAGTACTTC. Its translation is CASSPGGTSSYEQYF. The chain links TRBV7-9 to TRBJ2-7; either TRBD1 or TRBD2 may fit D (6 bases each). The CDR3 is 15 amino acids. Trimming took 5 bases from V and 0 from J, leaving 14 bases between them. Germline CDR1 and CDR2: SEHNR and FQNEAQ (reference sequence). Full variable domain (outside the CDR3, taken from reference TRBV7-9 and TRBJ2-7): DTGVSQNPRHKITKRGQNVTFRCDPISEHNRLYWYRQTLGQGPEFLTYFQNEAQLEKSRLLSDRFSAERPKGSFSTLEIQRTEQGDSAMYLCASSPGGTSSYEQYFGPGTRLTVT.

This clonotype was counted many times. This chain connects TRBV5-6 to TRBJ1-1, with D possibly being TRBD1 (5 bases). The CDR3 is 15 amino acids. The germline V gene has CDR1 SGHDT and CDR2 YYEEEE. Trimming took off 0 bases at V and 0 bases at J, with 9 bases between the two ends. The chain's CDR3 is CASSLAPGLNTEAFF. The CDR3 nucleotides are TGTGCCAGCAGCTTGGCTCCGGGACTGAACACTGAAGCTTTCTTT.

Remarks on this clonotype: It may be a read error: a sequence one base away is much more abundant. The chain joins TRBV9 to TRBJ2-7; D is perhaps TRBD2 (6 bases). This CDR3 comprises 11 residues. The germline V gene has CDR1 SGDLS and CDR2 YYNGEE. The CDR3, as DNA: TGTACCAGCGGGTACGGCCACGAGCAGTACTTC. Amino acids: CTSGYGHEQYF.

Of note for this clonotype: The germline gene is not matched at one end of the junction; a read error may be the cause. The chain is built from TRBV5-1 and TRBJ1-5; the D gene is possibly TRBD1 (5 bases). This CDR3 region has 12 residues. CDR1 and CDR2 (germline): SGHRS, YFSETQ. CDR3 nucleotide sequence: TGTGCCAGCAGCCTACCGGGGGAGCCCCAGCATTTT. Protein: CASSLPGEPQHF.

This clonotype was counted between two and nine times. The chain carries TRBV24-1 and TRBJ2-3, with a tentative D call TRBD1 (6 bases). V gave up 4 bases and J gave up 1 base, with 14 bases separating them. This CDR3 region has 16 residues. Germline V CDR1 and CDR2: KGHDR, SFDVKD. CDR3 sequence (DNA): TGTGCCACCAGTGACCCTCAGGGGTTAGGCACAGATACGCAGTATTTT. Protein: CATSDPQGLGTDTQYF.

The chain combines TRBV7-6 with TRBJ1-1; D perhaps matches TRBD1 (6 bases). This CDR3 has 17 residues. Germline loops: CDR1 SGHVS, CDR2 FNYEAQ. Trimming pared 5 bases from V and 4 bases from J, leaving 23 bases between. The CDR3 bases are TGTGCCAGCAGCAAAGAGGGGGGAAGGAGTGTGGGCACTGAAGCTTTCTTT. Translated, it gives CASSKEGGRSVGTEAFF.

This clonotype was picked up many times. In nucleotides, the CDR3 is TGTGCCAGCAGTTTAGGTCCGCCCAACAATGGCTACACCTTC. Its protein is CASSLGPPNNGYTF. The chain employs TRBV12-3 or TRBV12-4 and TRBJ1-2; no reliable D call. The V gene lost 1 base and the J gene lost 6 bases, with 12 bases spanning the gap. CDR3 length: 14 amino acids.

The rearrangement joins TRBV29-1 to TRBJ2-1, with TRBD1 matching over 7 bases. With V trimmed by 4 bases and J by 5 bases, 8 bases remained unmatched. Per the germline V gene, CDR1 is SQVTM and CDR2 is ANQGSEA. The CDR3 sequence is 14 residues long. CDR3 amino acids: CSVGVTGLNNEQFF. The CDR3 region has the DNA TGCAGCGTTGGCGTGACAGGGCTTAACAATGAGCAGTTCTTC.

The chain is built from TRBV6-5 and TRBJ1-2; D is unresolved. The CDR3 consists of 12 residues. Germline V gene lookup returns CDR1 MNHEY and CDR2 SVGAGI. V was trimmed by 3 bases and J by 13 bases, leaving 15 bases between them. This chain's CDR3 is CASSYAGPIFTF. Written as DNA, the CDR3 is TGTGCCAGCAGTTATGCCGGGCCCATCTTCACCTTC.

The chain carries TRBV20-1 and TRBJ2-7, with a weak D call TRBD2 (5 bases). CDR3 size: 11 residues. Germline CDR1 and CDR2: DFQATT and SNEGSKA (reference sequence). The V gene lost 2 bases and the J gene lost 7 bases, with 9 bases spanning the gap. In DNA, the CDR3 is TGCAGTGCTAGAATTGGGGAGGAGCAGTACTTC. Its protein product is CSARIGEEQYF.

The rearrangement links TRBV29-1 to TRBJ2-7; 7 nucleotides agree with TRBD1. J gave up 2 bases and V 0 bases, and 4 bases lay outside the gene matches. The CDR3 length is 14 residues. Germline V gene sequence: CDR1 SQVTM, CDR2 ANQGSEA. CDR3 nucleotide sequence: TGCAGCGTTGAAGACCGGGACAGCACCTACGAGCAGTACTTC. Protein: CSVEDRDSTYEQYF.

The CDR3 nucleotides read TGTGCCACCAGTGATGGTAGCAGAAGCACAGATACGCAGTATTTT. Residues: CATSDGSRSTDTQYF. The gene calls are TRBV24-1 and TRBJ2-3; no clear D. Germline CDR1 reads KGHDR; CDR2 reads SFDVKD. Trimming removed 3 bases at V and 0 bases at J, with 9 bases between. This CDR3 comprises 15 residues.

The chain carries TRBV7-2 and TRBJ2-5; possibly TRBD2 for D (5 bases). In germline, CDR1 is SGHTA, CDR2 FQGNSA. This CDR3 spans 12 amino acids. V was trimmed by 5 bases and J by 5 bases, leaving 9 bases between them. The CDR3 DNA follows: TGTGCCAGCAGCCTCACTAGGGAGACCCAGTACTTC. Its protein is CASSLTRETQYF.

This chain links TRBV19 with TRBJ1-2; TRBD1 matches 7 bases. Trimming cost V 7 bases and J 2 bases; bases outside gene matches: 4. CDR3 length equals 13 residues. Germline lookup yields CDR1 LNHDA and CDR2 SQIVND (reference sequence). The CDR3 loop is CASIGGQNYGYTF. The CDR3 coding sequence is TGTGCCAGTATAGGGGGACAGAACTATGGCTACACCTTC.